This entry lists 12 T cell receptor beta chains sequenced from one sample in a study of spatial heterogeneity in lung cancer. TCRdb used MiXCR to reprocess the 5' RACE reads, holding one entry per CDR3 protein. The sample holds 35,000 to 45,000 distinct CDR3 sequences, 6% to 9.5% seen once. This sample's time point: blood at routine non-recurrence follow-up after resection. Source: PBMCs, taken at follow-up. These receptor sequences come from a male donor with early-stage non-small cell lung cancer.

This clonotype was picked up many times. The rearrangement uses TRBV6-5 and TRBJ2-7, with TRBD1 matching 9 bases. This CDR3 has 15 amino acids. Germline CDR1 reads MNHEY; CDR2 reads SVGAGI. J gave up 3 bases and V 5 bases, and 8 bases lay outside the gene matches. CDR3 in amino acids: CASSAPGTGIYEQYF. Written as DNA, the CDR3 is TGTGCCAGCAGTGCTCCGGGGACAGGGATCTACGAGCAGTACTTC.

This clonotype occurred many times. This chain uses TRBV6-2 or TRBV6-3 with TRBJ1-1; D ambiguous. CDR3 size: 12 residues. Germline CDR1 is MNHEY and CDR2 is SVGEGT. Trimming pared 2 bases from V and 7 bases from J, leaving 8 bases between. The CDR3 nucleotides read TGTGCCAGCAGTTACACGGGAATTGAAGCTTTCTTT. It codes for CASSYTGIEAFF.

In this sample, this clonotype turned up many times. The J gene is TRBJ2-3, the V gene TRBV12-3 or TRBV12-4; 7 nucleotides align to TRBD2. Losses at the gene ends were 3 bases for V and 1 base for J; bases not matched to a gene: 13. The CDR3 totals 18 residues. CDR3 coding DNA: TGTGCCAGCAGTTTTTTCATCCAGAGCGGGGTTGGCACAGATACGCAGTATTTT. It specifies CASSFFIQSGVGTDTQYF.

About this clonotype itself: A read error may be the cause here, since a much bigger clone is one base away. The chain couples TRBV7-9 to TRBJ2-3, with D perhaps matching TRBD1 or TRBD2 (5 bases each). The CDR3 length is 15 residues. Germline V gives CDR1 SEHNR, CDR2 FQNEAQ (reference sequence). The V end was cut by 3 bases, the J end by 6 bases, with 16 bases between. CDR3 sequence (DNA): TGTGCCAGCAGCTTTCTCGTGGGGGACGAGGATACGCAGTATTTT. Residues: CASSFLVGDEDTQYF.

The chain couples TRBV5-5 to TRBJ2-7; D call uncertain. Germline-derived CDR1 and CDR2 are SGHKS and YYEKEE (reference sequence). The CDR3 has 13 amino acids. Trimming took 4 bases from V and 7 from J, leaving 15 bases between them. The CDR3 DNA is TGTGCCAGCAGCCTGACACCGACGCAGGAGCAGTACTTC. This translates into CASSLTPTQEQYF. Full variable domain (missing parts from reference TRBV5-5 and TRBJ2-7): DAGVTQSPTHLIKTRGQQVTLRCSPISGHKSVSWYQQVLGQGPQFIFQYYEKEERGRGNFPDRFSARQFPNYSSELNVNALLLGDSALYLCASSLTPTQEQYFGPGTRLTVT.

The sample holds many counts of this clonotype. V and J are TRBV2 and TRBJ2-1, with 12 nucleotides matching TRBD2. Germline V gene lookup returns CDR1 SNHLY and CDR2 FYNNEI. V lost 7 bases to trimming and J lost 4 bases; unmatched junction nucleotides: 2. The CDR3 sequence is 14 residues long. CDR3 protein: CASMGTSGYNEQFF. The DNA for the CDR3 is TGTGCCAGCATGGGGACTAGCGGGTACAATGAGCAGTTCTTC.

This clonotype was seen repeatedly, ten times or more. The chain links TRBV7-2 to TRBJ2-7; TRBD2 is a possible D gene (6 bases). CDR3 length equals 16 residues. Trimming stripped 5 bases from V and 3 bases from J, with 20 bases between. Germline loops: CDR1 SGHTA, CDR2 FQGNSA. In DNA, the CDR3 is TGTGCCAGCAGCACACCCCCGGGGACTTTTATCTACGAGCAGTACTTC. Its translation: CASSTPPGTFIYEQYF. Full variable domain (rest looked up from reference TRBV7-2 and TRBJ2-7): GAGVSQSPSNKVTEKGKDVELRCDPISGHTALYWYRQSLGQGLEFLIYFQGNSAPDKSGLPSDRFSAERTGGSVSTLTIQRTQQEDSAVYLCASSTPPGTFIYEQYFGPGTRLTVT.

There are many counts of this clonotype. Written as DNA, the CDR3 is TGCGCCAGCAGTTACGACGGGACCCCGACCTACGAGCAGTACTTC. It is translated as CASSYDGTPTYEQYF. V gene TRBV4-1 combines with J gene TRBJ2-7; D may be TRBD1 or TRBD2 (5 bases each). Trimming took off 6 bases at V and 2 bases at J, with 17 bases between the two ends. Per germline, CDR1 MGHRA and CDR2 YSYEKL. The CDR3 runs 15 residues.

This clonotype was observed many times. CDR3 region: CSARDRGVVKQFF. The CDR3 DNA reads TGCAGTGCTAGAGATCGGGGGGTAGTCAAGCAGTTCTTC. The chain combines TRBV20-1 with TRBJ2-1, with 7 bases identical to TRBD2. The J segment lost 11 bases and the V segment lost 0 bases, leaving 7 bases of the junction unmatched. This CDR3 is built from 13 residues. Per germline, CDR1 DFQATT and CDR2 SNEGSKA (reference sequence).

This clonotype was picked up many times. The CDR3 loop reads CASSSRRGVGTQYF. DNA for the CDR3: TGTGCCAGCAGCTCCAGGCGAGGGGTTGGGACCCAGTACTTC. The gene calls are TRBV7-2 and TRBJ2-5; D may be TRBD1 or TRBD2 (5 bases each). This CDR3 has 14 amino acids. In germline, CDR1 is SGHTA, CDR2 FQGNSA. Trimming took off 4 bases at V and 7 bases at J, with 16 bases between the two ends.

This clonotype was picked up many times. This sequence joins TRBV19 and TRBJ2-3, with 7 positions matching TRBD1. Trimming at V came to 3 bases and at J to 2 bases, leaving 5 bases not matched to a gene. The germline CDR1 and CDR2 sequences are LNHDA and SQIVND (reference sequence). CDR3 length: 15 amino acids. In nucleotides, the CDR3 is TGTGCCAGTAGTATCGACAGGGCTAACACAGATACGCAGTATTTT. Protein: CASSIDRANTDTQYF. Looking up the rest from reference TRBV19 and TRBJ2-3 gives the full variable domain: DGGITQSPKYLFRKEGQNVTLSCEQNLNHDAMYWYRQDPGQGLRLIYYSQIVNDFQKGDIAEGYSVSREKKESFPLTVTSAQKNPTAFYLCASSIDRANTDTQYFGPGTRLTVL.

This clonotype was detected many times. The rearrangement links TRBV20-1 to TRBJ2-7, with a tentative D call TRBD2 (5 bases). Trimming took 3 bases from V and 3 from J, leaving 12 bases between them. The germline V gene encodes CDR1 DFQATT and CDR2 SNEGSKA (reference sequence). The CDR3 has 13 residues. Written as DNA, the CDR3 is TGCAGTGCTAGCCACGTCACTAGCTACGAGCAGTACTTC. Translated, it gives CSASHVTSYEQYF.